Shown below are 5 T cell receptor beta chains from a single sample sequenced in a study of spatial heterogeneity in lung cancer. Study-wide findings and caveats: Intratumoral expanded alpha and beta TCR counts were found to track tumor mutation counts.

The sample's time point: sample taken at primary tumor resection. TCRdb re-called the 5' RACE reads with MiXCR, one entry per CDR3 protein. The repertoire holds around 9,000 distinct CDR3 sequences, with 4.5% as singletons. These receptors have no identified antigens. This specimen was lung tumor tissue, taken at surgery. These receptors were taken from a female donor with early-stage non-small cell lung cancer.

In this sample, this clonotype turned up a few times. This sequence joins TRBV27 and TRBJ2-1; D uncertain. Trimming took 6 bases from V and 1 from J, leaving 13 bases between them. This CDR3 is built from 15 residues. Germline values: CDR1 MNHEY, CDR2 SMNVEV (reference sequence). CDR3 sequence (DNA): TGTGCCAGCAGCCCTTCTCTGGGGTCCTACAATGAGCAGTTCTTC. As protein: CASSPSLGSYNEQFF.

This clonotype occurred many times. CDR3 protein: CAILGDRAYSGNTIYF. CDR3 in DNA: TGTGCCATCCTAGGGGACAGGGCCTACTCTGGAAACACCATATATTTT. The rearrangement joins TRBV27 to TRBJ1-3; TRBD1 matches at 9 bases. Germline assignment: CDR1 MNHEY and CDR2 SMNVEV (reference sequence). The ends lost 10 bases at V and 0 bases at J; junction bases unmatched: 10. This CDR3 has 16 amino acids.

This clonotype is deemed medium-sized. V gene TRBV7-8 combines with J gene TRBJ2-7; 12 bases map to TRBD2. The germline CDR1 and CDR2 sequences are SGHVS and FQNEAQ. The ends lost 5 bases at V and 7 bases at J; junction bases unmatched: 6. CDR3 length: 14 amino acids. The CDR3 loop is CASSETGTSGEQYF. The CDR3 bases are TGTGCCAGCAGCGAAACCGGGACTAGCGGGGAGCAGTACTTC.

This clonotype has at least ten counts. One junction end does not reproduce the germline sequence, and a read error may be involved. V gene TRBV5-1 combines with J gene TRBJ2-5, with D perhaps matching TRBD1 or TRBD2 (6 bases each). Germline CDR1 and CDR2: SGHRS and YFSETQ. The CDR3 totals 14 residues. The CDR3 loop is CASSLRGVQETQYF. DNA for the CDR3: TGCGCCAGCAGCTTGAGGGGGGTTCAAGAAACCCAGTACTTC. The full variable domain, rest sourced from reference TRBV5-1 and TRBJ2-5, is KAGVTQTPRYLIKTRGQQVTLSCSPISGHRSVSWYQQTPGQGLQFLFEYFSETQRNKGNFPGRFSGRQFSNSRSEMNVSTLELGDSALYLCASSLRGVQETQYFGPGTRLLVL.

The chain recombines TRBV19 with TRBJ2-1; possible D gene TRBD2, 6 bases. The germline CDR1 and CDR2 sequences are LNHDA and SQIVND (reference sequence). The CDR3 runs 15 residues. The V gene lost 7 bases and the J gene lost 2 bases, with 15 bases spanning the gap. The CDR3, as DNA: TGTGCCAGTACCCGAGGAGGGGCAGCCTACAATGAGCAGTTCTTC. It encodes CASTRGGAAYNEQFF.